Below, 13 T cell receptor beta chains from the same sample are listed, as sequenced in a study of radiation and T cells in renal cell carcinoma. Described time point: blood 2 weeks post-SBRT. As to treatment: 15 Gy SBRT to primary tumor, nephrectomy 4 weeks later. Repertoires were generated with immunoSEQ multiplex PCR, while TCRdb's copy carries only in-frame clones and drops some. The sample lists about 120,000 clones, roughly four fifths occurring once. The specimen comprised blood, sampled from a patient whose treatment included radiotherapy and nephrectomy. The receptor set was obtained from a man aged 50 to 59 with renal cell carcinoma.

The V gene is TRBV29-1, the J gene TRBJ2-7; TRBD2 agrees at 14 bases. Germline V gene lookup returns CDR1 SQVTM and CDR2 ANQGSEA. The CDR3 runs to 15 residues. V lost 6 bases to trimming and J lost 7 bases; unmatched junction nucleotides: 11. CDR3 residues: CSVWGLAGVVGEQYF. For the CDR3, the DNA is TGCAGCGTATGGGGACTAGCGGGAGTGGTTGGTGAGCAGTACTTC.

This clone was observed many times. The chain has TRBV5-4 and TRBJ2-1; D uncertain. Trimming removed 2 bases from V and 9 bases from J, with 18 bases in between. Per the germline V gene, CDR1 is SGHNT and CDR2 is YYREEE (reference sequence). The CDR3 runs to 15 residues. DNA of the CDR3: TGTGCCAGCAGCTTACCCTGGGGTCCGGTGGGTGAGCAGTTCTTC. Amino acid sequence: CASSLPWGPVGEQFF.

This clone was seen more than once but under ten times. The chain employs TRBV14 and TRBJ2-5; D tentatively fits TRBD1 or TRBD2 (5 bases each). The germline V and J ends were trimmed by 3 bases and 3 bases, with 17 bases remaining between them. Germline CDR1 and CDR2: SGHDN and FVKESK. This CDR3 has 16 amino acids. CDR3 in DNA: TGTGCCAGCAGCCAGATGACTCGGGGCCCGGAAGAGACCCAGTACTTC. This codes for CASSQMTRGPEETQYF.

This clone was found once. The genes are TRBV7-2 and TRBJ1-3; D call uncertain. The CDR3 has 13 residues. The V gene's germline CDR1 is SGHTA and CDR2 FQGNSA. The V end was cut by 0 bases, the J end by 3 bases, with 3 bases between. CDR3 nucleotides: TGTGCCAGCAGCTTAGCGGATGGAAACACCATATATTTT. It is translated as CASSLADGNTIYF.

V is TRBV5-1 and J is TRBJ2-7; 7 bases agree with TRBD1. There are 14 residues in the CDR3. Germline trimming cut 0 bases from V and 6 bases from J; bases unmatched to any gene: 6. CDR1 and CDR2 from the germline V gene are SGHRS and YFSETQ. This CDR3 reads CASSLGRQGGEQYF. The CDR3 bases are TGCGCCAGCAGCTTGGGTAGACAGGGCGGCGAGCAGTACTTC.

This chain connects TRBV5-1 to TRBJ1-4; 7 bases align to TRBD1. The V gene end was trimmed by 0 bases and the J gene end by 0 bases; junction bases not matched to a gene: 2. In germline, CDR1 is SGHRS, CDR2 YFSETQ. CDR3 length equals 16 residues. The DNA for the CDR3 is TGCGCCAGCAGCTTGGCAGGGGGAACAACTAATGAAAAACTGTTTTTT. Its protein product is CASSLAGGTTNEKLFF.

The chain links TRBV19 to TRBJ1-4; D is unclear. Per germline, CDR1 LNHDA and CDR2 SQIVND (reference sequence). The CDR3 length is 13 residues. V was clipped by 8 bases and J by 1 base, with 8 bases between them. The CDR3 nucleotides read TGTGCCAGTGCCGAGGGAACTAATGAAAAACTGTTTTTT. Translating it yields CASAEGTNEKLFF.

This rearrangement joins TRBV11-1 to TRBJ2-1; D is possibly TRBD1 (6 bases). Trimming removed 9 bases at V and 0 bases at J, with 21 bases between. CDR3 length equals 17 residues. Germline CDR1 SGHAT, CDR2 FQDESV (reference sequence). The CDR3 nucleotides are TGTGCCAGTAATCCAGGGGTTAGGTCCAGCTCCTACAATGAGCAGTTCTTC. Its translation: CASNPGVRSSSYNEQFF.

The sample holds a few counts of this clone. This chain links TRBV30 with TRBJ1-2, with TRBD1 identical over 10 bases. Germline lookup yields CDR1 GTSNPN and CDR2 SVGIG (reference sequence). V lost 5 bases and J lost 7; bases outside the gene matches: 4. CDR3 length: 12 residues. The CDR3 sequence: CAWARDRGGYTF. CDR3 bases: TGTGCCTGGGCCCGGGACAGGGGTGGCTACACCTTC.

V is TRBV7-2 and J is TRBJ2-1, with D perhaps given as TRBD1 or TRBD2 (5 bases each). Germline loops: CDR1 SGHTA, CDR2 FQGNSA. The CDR3 consists of 14 residues. The V and J ends lost 3 bases and 4 bases respectively, with 10 bases between them. This CDR3 reads CASSLVGTYNEQFF. The CDR3 DNA is TGTGCCAGCAGCTTGGTCGGGACGTACAATGAGCAGTTCTTC.

This clone turned up a few times. The chain links TRBV19 to TRBJ2-7; D gene ambiguous. The CDR3 is 12 amino acids. Trimming pared 6 bases from V and 10 bases from J, leaving 16 bases between. Germline assignment: CDR1 LNHDA and CDR2 SQIVND (reference sequence). The CDR3 DNA reads as TGTGCCAGTAGCCCCTCGGGTGTGGTACAGTACTTC. It translates to CASSPSGVVQYF.

The J gene is TRBJ2-2, the V gene TRBV7-9; the D is unclear. V gave up 6 bases and J gave up 1 base, with 6 bases separating them. Germline lookup yields CDR1 SEHNR and CDR2 FQNEAQ (reference sequence). This CDR3 is 13 amino acids long. The CDR3 nucleotides read TGTGCCAGCAGTTTCTTGAACACCGGGGAGCTGTTTTTT. Amino acid sequence: CASSFLNTGELFF.

V and J are TRBV7-2 and TRBJ1-4, with D perhaps TRBD1 (5 bases). The V end lost 3 bases, the J end lost 5 bases, and 13 bases lay between the germline ends. CDR3 length: 15 amino acids. Germline V lookup: CDR1 SGHTA, CDR2 FQGNSA. The CDR3 loop reads CASSFFIAGNEKLFF. The CDR3 nucleotides read TGTGCCAGCAGCTTTTTTATAGCAGGGAATGAAAAACTGTTTTTT. Variable domain in full (rest from reference TRBV7-2 and TRBJ1-4): GAGVSQSPSNKVTEKGKDVELRCDPISGHTALYWYRQSLGQGLEFLIYFQGNSAPDKSGLPSDRFSAERTGGSVSTLTIQRTQQEDSAVYLCASSFFIAGNEKLFFGSGTQLSVL.